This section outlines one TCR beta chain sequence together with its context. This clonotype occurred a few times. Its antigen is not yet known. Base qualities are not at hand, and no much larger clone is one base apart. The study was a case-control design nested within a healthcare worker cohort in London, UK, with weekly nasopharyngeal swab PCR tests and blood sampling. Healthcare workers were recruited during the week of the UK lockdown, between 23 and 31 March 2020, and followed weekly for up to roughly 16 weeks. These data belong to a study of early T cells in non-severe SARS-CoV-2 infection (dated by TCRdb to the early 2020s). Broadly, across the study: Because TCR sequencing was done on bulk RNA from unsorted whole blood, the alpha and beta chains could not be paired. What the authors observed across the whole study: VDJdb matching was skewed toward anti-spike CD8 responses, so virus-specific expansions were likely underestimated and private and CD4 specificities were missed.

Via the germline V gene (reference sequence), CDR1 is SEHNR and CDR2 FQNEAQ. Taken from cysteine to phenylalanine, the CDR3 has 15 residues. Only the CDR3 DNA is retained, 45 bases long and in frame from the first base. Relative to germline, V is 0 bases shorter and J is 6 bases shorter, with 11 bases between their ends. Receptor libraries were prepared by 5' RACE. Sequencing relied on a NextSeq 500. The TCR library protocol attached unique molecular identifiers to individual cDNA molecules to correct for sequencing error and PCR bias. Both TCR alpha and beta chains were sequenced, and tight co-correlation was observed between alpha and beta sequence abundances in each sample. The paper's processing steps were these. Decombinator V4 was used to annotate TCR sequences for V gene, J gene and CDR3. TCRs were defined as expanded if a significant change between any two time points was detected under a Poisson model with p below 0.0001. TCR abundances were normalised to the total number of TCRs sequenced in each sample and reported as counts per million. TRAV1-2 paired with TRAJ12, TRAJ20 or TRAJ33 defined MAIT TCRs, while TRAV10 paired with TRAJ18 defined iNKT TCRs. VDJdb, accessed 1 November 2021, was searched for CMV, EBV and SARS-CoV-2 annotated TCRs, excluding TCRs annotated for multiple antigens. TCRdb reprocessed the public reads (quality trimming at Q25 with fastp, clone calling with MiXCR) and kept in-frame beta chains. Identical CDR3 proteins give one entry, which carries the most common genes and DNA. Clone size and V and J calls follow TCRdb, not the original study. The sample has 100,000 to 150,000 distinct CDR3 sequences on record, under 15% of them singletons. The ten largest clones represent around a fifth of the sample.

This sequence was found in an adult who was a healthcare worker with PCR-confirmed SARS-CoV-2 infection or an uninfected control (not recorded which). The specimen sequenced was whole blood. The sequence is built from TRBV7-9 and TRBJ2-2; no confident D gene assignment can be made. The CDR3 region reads CASSLAPSKSGELFF. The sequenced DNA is TGTGCCAGCAGCTTAGCCCCGTCAAAGTCCGGGGAGCTGTTTTTT.